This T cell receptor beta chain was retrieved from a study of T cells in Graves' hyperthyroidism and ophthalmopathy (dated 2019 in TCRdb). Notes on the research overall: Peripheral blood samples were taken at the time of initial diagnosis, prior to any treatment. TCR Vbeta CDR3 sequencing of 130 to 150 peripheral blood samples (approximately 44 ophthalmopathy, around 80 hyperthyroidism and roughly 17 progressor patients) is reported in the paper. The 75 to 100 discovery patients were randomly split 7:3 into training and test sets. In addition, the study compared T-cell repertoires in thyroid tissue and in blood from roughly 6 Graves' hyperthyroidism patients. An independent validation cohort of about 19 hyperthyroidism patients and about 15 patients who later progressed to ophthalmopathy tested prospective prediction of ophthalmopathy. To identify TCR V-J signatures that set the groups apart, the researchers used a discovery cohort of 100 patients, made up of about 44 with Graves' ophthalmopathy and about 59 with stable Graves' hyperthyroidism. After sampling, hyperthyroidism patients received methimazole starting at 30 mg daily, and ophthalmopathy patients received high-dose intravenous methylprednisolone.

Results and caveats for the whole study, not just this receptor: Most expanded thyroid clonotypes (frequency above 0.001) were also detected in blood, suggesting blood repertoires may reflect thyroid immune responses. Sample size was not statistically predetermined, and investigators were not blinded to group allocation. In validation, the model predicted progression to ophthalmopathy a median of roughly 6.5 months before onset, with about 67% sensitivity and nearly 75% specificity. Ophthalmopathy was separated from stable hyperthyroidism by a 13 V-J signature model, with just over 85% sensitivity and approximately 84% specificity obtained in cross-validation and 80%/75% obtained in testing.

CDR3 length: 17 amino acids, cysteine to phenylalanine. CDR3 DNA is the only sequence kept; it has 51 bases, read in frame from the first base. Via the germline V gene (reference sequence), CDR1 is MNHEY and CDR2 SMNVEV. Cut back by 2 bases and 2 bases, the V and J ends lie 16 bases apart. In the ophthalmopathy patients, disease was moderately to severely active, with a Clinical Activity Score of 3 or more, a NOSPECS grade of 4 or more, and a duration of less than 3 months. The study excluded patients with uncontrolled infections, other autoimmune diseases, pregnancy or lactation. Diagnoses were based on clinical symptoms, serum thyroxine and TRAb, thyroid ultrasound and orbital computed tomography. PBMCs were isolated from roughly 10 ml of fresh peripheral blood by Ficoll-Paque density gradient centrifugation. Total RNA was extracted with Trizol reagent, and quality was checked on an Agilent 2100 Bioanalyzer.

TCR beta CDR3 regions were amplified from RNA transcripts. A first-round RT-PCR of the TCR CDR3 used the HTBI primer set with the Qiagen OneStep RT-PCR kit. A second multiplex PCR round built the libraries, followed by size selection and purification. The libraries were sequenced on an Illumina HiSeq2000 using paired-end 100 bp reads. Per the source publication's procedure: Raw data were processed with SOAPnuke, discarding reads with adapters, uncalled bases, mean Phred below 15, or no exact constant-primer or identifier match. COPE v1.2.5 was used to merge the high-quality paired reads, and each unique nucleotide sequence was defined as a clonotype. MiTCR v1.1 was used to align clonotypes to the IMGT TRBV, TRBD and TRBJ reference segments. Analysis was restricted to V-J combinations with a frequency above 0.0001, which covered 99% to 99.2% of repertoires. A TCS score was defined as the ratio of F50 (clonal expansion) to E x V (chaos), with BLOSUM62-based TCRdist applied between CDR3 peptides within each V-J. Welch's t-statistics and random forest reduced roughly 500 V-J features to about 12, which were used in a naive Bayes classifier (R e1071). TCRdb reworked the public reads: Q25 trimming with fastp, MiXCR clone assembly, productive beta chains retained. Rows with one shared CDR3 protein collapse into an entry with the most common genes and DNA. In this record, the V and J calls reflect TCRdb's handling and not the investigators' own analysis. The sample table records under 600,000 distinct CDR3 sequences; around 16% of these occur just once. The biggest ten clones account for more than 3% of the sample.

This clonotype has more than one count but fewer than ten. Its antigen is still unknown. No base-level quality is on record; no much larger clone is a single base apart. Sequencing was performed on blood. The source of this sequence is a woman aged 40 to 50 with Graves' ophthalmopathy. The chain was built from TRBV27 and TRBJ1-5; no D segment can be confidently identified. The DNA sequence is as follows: TGTGCCAGCAGTTTAGAATCTCGAACCGTTGGCAATCAGCCCCAGCATTTT. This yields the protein CASSLESRTVGNQPQHF.